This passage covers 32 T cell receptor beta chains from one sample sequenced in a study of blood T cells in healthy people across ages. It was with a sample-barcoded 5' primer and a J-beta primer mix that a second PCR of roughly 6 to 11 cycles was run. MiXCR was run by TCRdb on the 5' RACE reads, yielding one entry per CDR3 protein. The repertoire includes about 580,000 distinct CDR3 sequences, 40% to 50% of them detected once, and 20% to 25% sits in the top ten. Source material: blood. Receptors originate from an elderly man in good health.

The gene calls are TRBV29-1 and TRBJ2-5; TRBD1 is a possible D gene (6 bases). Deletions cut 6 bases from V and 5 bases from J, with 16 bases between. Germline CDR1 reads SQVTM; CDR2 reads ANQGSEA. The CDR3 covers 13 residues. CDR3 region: CSVHIQGAETQYF. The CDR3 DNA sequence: TGCAGCGTGCATATACAGGGCGCTGAGACCCAGTACTTC. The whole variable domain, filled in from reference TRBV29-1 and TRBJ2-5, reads SAVISQKPSRDICQRGTSLTIQCQVDSQVTMMFWYRQQPGQSLTLIATANQGSEATYESGFVIDKFPISRPNLTFSTLTVSNMSPEDSSIYLCSVHIQGAETQYFGPGTRLLVL.

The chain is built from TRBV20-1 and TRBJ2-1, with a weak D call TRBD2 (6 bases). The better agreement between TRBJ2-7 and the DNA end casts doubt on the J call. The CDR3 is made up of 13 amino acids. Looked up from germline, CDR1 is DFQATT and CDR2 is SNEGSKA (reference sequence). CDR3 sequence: CSARPGAYNEQYF. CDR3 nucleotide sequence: TGCAGTGCTAGACCGGGAGCCTACAATGAGCAGTACTTC.

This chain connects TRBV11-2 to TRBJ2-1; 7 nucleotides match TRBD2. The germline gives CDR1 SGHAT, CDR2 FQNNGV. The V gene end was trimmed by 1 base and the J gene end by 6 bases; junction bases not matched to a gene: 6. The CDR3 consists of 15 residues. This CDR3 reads CASSLVAGVFNEQFF. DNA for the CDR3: TGTGCCAGCAGCTTAGTGGCGGGAGTCTTCAATGAGCAGTTCTTC.

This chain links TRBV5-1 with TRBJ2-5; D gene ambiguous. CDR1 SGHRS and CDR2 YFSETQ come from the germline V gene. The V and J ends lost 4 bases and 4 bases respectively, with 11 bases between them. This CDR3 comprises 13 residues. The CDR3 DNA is TGCGCCAGCAGCCCCGCGGACGGAGAGACCCAGTACTTC. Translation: CASSPADGETQYF.

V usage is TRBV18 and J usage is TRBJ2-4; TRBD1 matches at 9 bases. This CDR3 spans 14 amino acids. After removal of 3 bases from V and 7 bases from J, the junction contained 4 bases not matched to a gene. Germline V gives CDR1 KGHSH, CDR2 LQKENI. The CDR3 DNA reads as TGTGCCAGCTCACCGGGACAGGGCGAGAACATTCAGTACTTC. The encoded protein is CASSPGQGENIQYF.

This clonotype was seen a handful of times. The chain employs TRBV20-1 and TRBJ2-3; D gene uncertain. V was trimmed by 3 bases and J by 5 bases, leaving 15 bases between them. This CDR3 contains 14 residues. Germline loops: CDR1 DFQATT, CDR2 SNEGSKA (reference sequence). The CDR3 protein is CSARETRALDTQYF. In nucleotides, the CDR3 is TGCAGTGCTAGGGAGACTCGAGCTTTAGATACGCAGTATTTT.

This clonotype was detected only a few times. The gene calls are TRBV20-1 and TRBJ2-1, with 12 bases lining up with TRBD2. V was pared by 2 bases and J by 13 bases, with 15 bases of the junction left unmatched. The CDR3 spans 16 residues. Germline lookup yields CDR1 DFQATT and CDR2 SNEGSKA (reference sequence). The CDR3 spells CSARPSGRAGFAPQFF. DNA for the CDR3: TGCAGTGCTAGACCTAGCGGGAGGGCCGGGTTTGCCCCACAGTTCTTC.

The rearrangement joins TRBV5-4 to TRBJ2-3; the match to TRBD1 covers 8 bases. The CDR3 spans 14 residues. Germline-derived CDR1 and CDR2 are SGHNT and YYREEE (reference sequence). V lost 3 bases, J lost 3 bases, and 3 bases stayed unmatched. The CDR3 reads CASSSGGDTDTQYF. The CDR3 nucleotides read TGTGCCAGCAGCTCAGGGGGCGATACAGATACGCAGTATTTT.

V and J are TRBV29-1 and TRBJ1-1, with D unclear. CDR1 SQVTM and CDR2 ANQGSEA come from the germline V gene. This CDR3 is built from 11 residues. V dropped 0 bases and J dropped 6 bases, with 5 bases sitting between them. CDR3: CSVEDQAEAFF. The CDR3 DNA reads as TGCAGCGTTGAAGATCAGGCTGAAGCTTTCTTT.

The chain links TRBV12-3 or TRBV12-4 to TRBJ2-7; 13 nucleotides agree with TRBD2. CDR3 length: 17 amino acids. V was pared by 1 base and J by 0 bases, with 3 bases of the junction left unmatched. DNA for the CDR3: TGTGCCAGCAGTTTAGGACTAGCGGGAGGTACCTCCTACGAGCAGTACTTC. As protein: CASSLGLAGGTSYEQYF.

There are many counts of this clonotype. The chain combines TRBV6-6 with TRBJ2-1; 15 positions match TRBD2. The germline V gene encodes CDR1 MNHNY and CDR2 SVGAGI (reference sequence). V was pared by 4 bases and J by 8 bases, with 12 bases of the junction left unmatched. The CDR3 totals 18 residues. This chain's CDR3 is CASSLSSGTSGRLYEQFF. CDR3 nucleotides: TGTGCCAGCAGTTTATCATCGGGGACTAGCGGGAGGTTGTATGAGCAGTTCTTC.

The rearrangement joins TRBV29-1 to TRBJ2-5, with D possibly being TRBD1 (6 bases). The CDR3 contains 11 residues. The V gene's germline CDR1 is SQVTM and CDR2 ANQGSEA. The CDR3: CSADRYNEQYF. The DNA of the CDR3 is TGCAGTGCGGACAGATACAATGAGCAGTACTTC. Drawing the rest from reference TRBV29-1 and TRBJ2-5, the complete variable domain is SAVISQKPSRDICQRGTSLTIQCQVDSQVTMMFWYRQQPGQSLTLIATANQGSEATYESGFVIDKFPISRPNLTFSTLTVSNMSPEDSSIYLCSADRYNEQYFGPGTRLLVL.

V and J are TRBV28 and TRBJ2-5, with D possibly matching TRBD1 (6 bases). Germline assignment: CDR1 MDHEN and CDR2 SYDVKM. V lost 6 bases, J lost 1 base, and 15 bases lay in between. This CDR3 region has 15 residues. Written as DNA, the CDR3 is TGTGCCAGCAGACCGGGACAAACCCTCCAAGAGACCCAGTACTTC. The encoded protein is CASRPGQTLQETQYF.

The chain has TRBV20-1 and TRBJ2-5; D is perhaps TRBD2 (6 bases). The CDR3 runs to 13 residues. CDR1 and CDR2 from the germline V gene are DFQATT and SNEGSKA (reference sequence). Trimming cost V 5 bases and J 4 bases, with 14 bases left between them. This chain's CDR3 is CSAGLGGGETQYF. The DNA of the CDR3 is TGCAGTGCTGGCCTGGGAGGAGGAGAGACCCAGTACTTC.

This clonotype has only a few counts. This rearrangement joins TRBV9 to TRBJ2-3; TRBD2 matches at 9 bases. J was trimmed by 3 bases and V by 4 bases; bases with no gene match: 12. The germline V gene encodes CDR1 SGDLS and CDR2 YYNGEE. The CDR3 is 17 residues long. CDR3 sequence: CASSPRGGGVGTDTQYF. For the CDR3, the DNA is TGTGCCAGCAGCCCACGGGGCGGGGGGGTTGGAACAGATACGCAGTATTTT. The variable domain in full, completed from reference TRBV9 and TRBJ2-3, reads DSGVTQTPKHLITATGQRVTLRCSPRSGDLSVYWYQQSLDQGLQFLIQYYNGEERAKGNILERFSAQQFPDLHSELNLSSLELGDSALYFCASSPRGGGVGTDTQYFGPGTRLTVL.

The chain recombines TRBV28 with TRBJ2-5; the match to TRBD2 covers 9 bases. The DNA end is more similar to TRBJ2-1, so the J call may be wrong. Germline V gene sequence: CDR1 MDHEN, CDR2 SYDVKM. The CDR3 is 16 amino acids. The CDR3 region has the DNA TGTGCCAGCAGCACAATCCTGACTAGCGGACAAGAGACCCAGTTCTTC. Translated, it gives CASSTILTSGQETQFF.

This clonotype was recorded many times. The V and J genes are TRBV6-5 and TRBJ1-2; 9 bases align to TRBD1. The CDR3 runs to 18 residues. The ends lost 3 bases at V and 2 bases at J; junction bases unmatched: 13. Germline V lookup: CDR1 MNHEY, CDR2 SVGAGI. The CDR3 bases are TGTGCCAGCAGTTATTACAGGGGGCGACAAGCCCCAAACTATGGCTACACCTTC. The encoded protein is CASSYYRGRQAPNYGYTF.

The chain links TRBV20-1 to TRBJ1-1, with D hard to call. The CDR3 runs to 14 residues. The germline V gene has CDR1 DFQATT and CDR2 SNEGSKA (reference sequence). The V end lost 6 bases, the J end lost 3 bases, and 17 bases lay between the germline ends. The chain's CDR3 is CSAQIGGPDTEAFF. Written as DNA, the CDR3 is TGCAGTGCCCAAATCGGAGGGCCGGACACTGAAGCTTTCTTT.

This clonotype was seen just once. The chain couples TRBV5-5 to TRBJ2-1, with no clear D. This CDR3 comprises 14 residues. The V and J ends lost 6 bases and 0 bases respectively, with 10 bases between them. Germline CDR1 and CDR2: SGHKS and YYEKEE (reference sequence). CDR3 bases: TGTGCCAGCACCGCCCATCGCTCCTACAATGAGCAGTTCTTC. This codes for CASTAHRSYNEQFF. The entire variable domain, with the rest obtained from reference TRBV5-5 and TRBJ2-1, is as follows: DAGVTQSPTHLIKTRGQQVTLRCSPISGHKSVSWYQQVLGQGPQFIFQYYEKEERGRGNFPDRFSARQFPNYSSELNVNALLLGDSALYLCASTAHRSYNEQFFGPGTRLTVL.

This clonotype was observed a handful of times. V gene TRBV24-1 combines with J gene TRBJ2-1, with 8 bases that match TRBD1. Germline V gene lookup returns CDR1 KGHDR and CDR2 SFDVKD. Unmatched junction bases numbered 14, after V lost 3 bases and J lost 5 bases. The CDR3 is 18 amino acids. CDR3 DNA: TGTGCCACCAGTGATGCCCAGGGGGCTTGGGCGGATAACAATGAGCAGTTCTTC. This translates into CATSDAQGAWADNNEQFF.

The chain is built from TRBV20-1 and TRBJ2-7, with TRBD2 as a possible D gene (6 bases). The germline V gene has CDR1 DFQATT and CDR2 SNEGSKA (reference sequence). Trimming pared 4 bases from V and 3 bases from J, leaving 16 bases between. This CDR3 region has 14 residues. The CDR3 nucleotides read TGCAGTGCTACTGCCGGGACTTGGGACTACGAGCAGTACTTC. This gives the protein CSATAGTWDYEQYF.

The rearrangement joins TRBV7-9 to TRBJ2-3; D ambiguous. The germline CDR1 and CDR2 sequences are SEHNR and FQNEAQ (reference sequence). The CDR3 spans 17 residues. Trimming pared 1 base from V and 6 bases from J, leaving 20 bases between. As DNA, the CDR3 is TGTGCCAGCAGCTTAGTCCTCGGCCAGGTTCTAGGGGATACGCAGTATTTT. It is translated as CASSLVLGQVLGDTQYF.

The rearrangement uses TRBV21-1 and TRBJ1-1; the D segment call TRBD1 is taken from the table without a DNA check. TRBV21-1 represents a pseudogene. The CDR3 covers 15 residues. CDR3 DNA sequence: TGTGCCAGCAGCAGGACAGAGGCTAAGGACACTGAAGCTTTCTTT. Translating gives CASSRTEAKDTEAFF.

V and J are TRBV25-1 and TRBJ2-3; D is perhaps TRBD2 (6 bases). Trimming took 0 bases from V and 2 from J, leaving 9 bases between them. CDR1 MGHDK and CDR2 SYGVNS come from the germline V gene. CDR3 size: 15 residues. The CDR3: CASSEYGGATDTQYF. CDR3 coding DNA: TGTGCCAGCAGTGAATACGGAGGGGCCACAGATACGCAGTATTTT.

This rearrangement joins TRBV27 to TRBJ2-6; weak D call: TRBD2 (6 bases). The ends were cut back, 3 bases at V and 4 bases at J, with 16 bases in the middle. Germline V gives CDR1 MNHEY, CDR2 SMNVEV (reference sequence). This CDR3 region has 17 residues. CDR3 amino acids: CASSFGGRRTGANVLTF. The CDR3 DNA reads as TGTGCCAGCAGTTTTGGAGGGAGGCGCACGGGGGCCAACGTCCTGACTTTC.

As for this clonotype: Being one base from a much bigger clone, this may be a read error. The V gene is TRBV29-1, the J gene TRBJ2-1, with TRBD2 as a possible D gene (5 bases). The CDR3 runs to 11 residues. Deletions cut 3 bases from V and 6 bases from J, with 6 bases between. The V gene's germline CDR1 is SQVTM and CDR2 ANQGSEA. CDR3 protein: CSVDSANEQFF. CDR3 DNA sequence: TGCAGCGTTGATAGCGCCAATGAGCAGTTCTTC.

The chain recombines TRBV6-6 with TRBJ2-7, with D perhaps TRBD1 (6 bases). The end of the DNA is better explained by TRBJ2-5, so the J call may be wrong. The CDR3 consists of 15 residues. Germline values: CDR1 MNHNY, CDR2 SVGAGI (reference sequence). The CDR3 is CASSDRAGVLETQYF. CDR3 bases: TGTGCCAGCAGCGACCGGGCAGGGGTACTGGAGACCCAGTACTTC.

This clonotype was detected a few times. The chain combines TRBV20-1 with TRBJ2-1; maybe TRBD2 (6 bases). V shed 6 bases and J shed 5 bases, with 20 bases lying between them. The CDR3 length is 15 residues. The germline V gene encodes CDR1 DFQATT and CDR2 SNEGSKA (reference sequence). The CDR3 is CSAAAGTGGDNEQFF. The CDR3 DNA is TGCAGTGCGGCGGCTGGGACTGGGGGTGACAATGAGCAGTTCTTC.

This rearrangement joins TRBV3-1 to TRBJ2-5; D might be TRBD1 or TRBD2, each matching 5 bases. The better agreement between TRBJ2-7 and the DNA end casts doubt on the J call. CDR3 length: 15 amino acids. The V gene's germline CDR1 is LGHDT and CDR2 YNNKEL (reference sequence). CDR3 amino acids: CASSQGDLGGHEQYF. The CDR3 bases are TGTGCCAGCAGCCAAGGGGACCTCGGCGGGCACGAGCAGTACTTC.

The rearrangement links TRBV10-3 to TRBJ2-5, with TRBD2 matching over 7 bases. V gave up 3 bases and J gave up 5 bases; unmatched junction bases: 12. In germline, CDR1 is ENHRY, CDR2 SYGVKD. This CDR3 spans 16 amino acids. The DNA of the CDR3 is TGTGCCATCAGTGACCAGAAGGAGACTAGCATTGAGACCCAGTACTTC. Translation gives CAISDQKETSIETQYF.

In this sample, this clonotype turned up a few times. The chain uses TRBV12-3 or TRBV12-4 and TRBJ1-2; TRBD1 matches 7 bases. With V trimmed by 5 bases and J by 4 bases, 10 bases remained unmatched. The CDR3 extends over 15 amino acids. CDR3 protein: CASSTLTGTFYGYTF. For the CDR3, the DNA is TGTGCCAGCAGTACGCTGACAGGGACCTTCTATGGCTACACCTTC.

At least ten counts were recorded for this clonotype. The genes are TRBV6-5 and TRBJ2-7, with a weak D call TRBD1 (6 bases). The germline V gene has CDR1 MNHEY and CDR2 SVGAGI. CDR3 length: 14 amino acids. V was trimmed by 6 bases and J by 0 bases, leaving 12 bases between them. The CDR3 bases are TGTGCCAGCAGCCGCGACAGGTTCTCCTACGAGCAGTACTTC. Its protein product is CASSRDRFSYEQYF.